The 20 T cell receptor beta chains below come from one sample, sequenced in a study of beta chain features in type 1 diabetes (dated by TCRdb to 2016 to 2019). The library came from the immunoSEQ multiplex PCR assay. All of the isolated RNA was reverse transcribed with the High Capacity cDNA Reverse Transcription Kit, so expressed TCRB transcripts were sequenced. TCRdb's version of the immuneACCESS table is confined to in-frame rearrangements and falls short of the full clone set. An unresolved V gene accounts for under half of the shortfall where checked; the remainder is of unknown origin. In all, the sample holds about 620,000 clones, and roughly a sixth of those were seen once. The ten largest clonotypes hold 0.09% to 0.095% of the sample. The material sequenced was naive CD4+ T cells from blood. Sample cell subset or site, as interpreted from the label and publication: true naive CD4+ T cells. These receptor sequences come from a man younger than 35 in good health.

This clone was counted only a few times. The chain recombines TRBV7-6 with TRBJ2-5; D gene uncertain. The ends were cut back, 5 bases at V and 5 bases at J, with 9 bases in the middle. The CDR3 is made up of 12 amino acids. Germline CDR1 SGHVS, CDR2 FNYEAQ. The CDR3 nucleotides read TGTGCCAGCAGCCCTGTCGGGGAGACCCAGTACTTC. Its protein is CASSPVGETQYF.

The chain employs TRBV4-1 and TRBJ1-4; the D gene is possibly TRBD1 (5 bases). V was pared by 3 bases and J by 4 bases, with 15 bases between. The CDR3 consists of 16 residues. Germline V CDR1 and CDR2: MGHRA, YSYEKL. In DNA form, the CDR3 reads TGCGCCAGCAGCCAGGGACCGGGACGGTTTAATGAAAAACTGTTTTTT. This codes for CASSQGPGRFNEKLFF.

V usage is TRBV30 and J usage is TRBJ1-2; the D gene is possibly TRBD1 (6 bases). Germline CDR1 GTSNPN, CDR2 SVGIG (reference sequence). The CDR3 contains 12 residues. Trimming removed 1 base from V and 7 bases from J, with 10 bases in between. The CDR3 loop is CAWSEQGVGYTF. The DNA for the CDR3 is TGTGCCTGGAGTGAACAGGGAGTTGGCTACACCTTC.

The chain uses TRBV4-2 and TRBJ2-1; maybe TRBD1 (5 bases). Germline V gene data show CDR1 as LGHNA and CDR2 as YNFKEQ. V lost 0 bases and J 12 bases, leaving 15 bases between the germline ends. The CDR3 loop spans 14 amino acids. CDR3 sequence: CASSQEKGRLGQFF. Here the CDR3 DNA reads TGTGCCAGCAGCCAAGAGAAGGGGCGTCTGGGGCAGTTCTTC.

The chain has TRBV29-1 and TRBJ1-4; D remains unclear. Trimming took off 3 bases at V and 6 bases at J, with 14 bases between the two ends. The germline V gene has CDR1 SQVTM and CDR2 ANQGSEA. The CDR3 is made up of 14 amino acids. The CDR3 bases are TGCAGCGTTGACTTGATGCAGTCGGATGAAAAACTGTTTTTT. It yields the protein CSVDLMQSDEKLFF.

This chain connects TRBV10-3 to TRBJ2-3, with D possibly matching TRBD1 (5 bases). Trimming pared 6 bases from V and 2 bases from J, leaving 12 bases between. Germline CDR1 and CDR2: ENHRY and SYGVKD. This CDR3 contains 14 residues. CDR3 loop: CAISVRANTDTQYF. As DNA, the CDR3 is TGTGCCATCAGCGTCAGGGCCAACACAGATACGCAGTATTTT.

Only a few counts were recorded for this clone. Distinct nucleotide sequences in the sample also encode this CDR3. Written as DNA, the CDR3 is TGTGCCAGCAGCGTAGGCGGGACCGTGAACACTGAAGCTTTCTTT. As protein: CASSVGGTVNTEAFF. The chain has TRBV9 and TRBJ1-1, with D possibly being TRBD1 (5 bases). CDR1 is SGDLS, CDR2 YYNGEE, per germline. The CDR3 sequence is 15 residues long. Trimming took off 0 bases at V and 0 bases at J, with 9 bases between the two ends.

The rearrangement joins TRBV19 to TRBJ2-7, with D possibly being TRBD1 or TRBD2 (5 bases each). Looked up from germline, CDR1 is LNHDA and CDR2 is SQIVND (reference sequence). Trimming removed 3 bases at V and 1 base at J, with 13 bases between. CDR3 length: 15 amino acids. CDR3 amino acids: CASSIGDQRSYEQYF. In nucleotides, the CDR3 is TGTGCCAGTAGTATTGGGGACCAGAGGTCCTACGAGCAGTACTTC. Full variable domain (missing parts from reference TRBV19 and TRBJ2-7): DGGITQSPKYLFRKEGQNVTLSCEQNLNHDAMYWYRQDPGQGLRLIYYSQIVNDFQKGDIAEGYSVSREKKESFPLTVTSAQKNPTAFYLCASSIGDQRSYEQYFGPGTRLTVT.

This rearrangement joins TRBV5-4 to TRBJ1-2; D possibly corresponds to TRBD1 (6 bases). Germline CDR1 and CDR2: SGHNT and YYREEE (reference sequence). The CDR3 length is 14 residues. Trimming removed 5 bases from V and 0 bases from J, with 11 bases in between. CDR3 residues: CASRPDRANYGYTF. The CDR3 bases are TGTGCCAGCAGGCCGGACAGAGCTAACTATGGCTACACCTTC.

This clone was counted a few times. The CDR3 loop reads CASSTATMTGELFF. CDR3 DNA: TGTGCCAGCAGTACGGCGACTATGACCGGGGAGCTGTTTTTT. V is TRBV6-6 and J is TRBJ2-2, with D possibly being TRBD2 (5 bases). The CDR3 covers 14 residues. Deletions cut 5 bases from V and 5 bases from J, with 12 bases between. Germline V gives CDR1 MNHNY, CDR2 SVGAGI (reference sequence).

CDR3: CAIMGLPYNEQFF. As DNA, the CDR3 is TGTGCCATCATGGGACTACCCTACAATGAGCAGTTCTTC. The gene calls are TRBV10-3 and TRBJ2-1; 7 bases fit TRBD2. Germline values: CDR1 ENHRY, CDR2 SYGVKD. The CDR3 has 13 residues. Trimming took 7 bases from V and 2 from J; bases not matched to a gene: 2.

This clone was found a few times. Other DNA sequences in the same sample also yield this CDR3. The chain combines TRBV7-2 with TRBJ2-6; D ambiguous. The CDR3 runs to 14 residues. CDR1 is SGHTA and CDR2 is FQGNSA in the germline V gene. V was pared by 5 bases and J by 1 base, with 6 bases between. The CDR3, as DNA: TGTGCCAGCAGCCTTAGTTCTGGGGCCAACGTCCTGACTTTC. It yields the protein CASSLSSGANVLTF.

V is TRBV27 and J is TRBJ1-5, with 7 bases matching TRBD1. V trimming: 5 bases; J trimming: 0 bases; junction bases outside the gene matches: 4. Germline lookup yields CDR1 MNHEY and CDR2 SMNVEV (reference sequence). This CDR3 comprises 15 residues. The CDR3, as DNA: TGTGCCAGCAGTCCTCAGGGGGTTAGCAATCAGCCCCAGCATTTT. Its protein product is CASSPQGVSNQPQHF.

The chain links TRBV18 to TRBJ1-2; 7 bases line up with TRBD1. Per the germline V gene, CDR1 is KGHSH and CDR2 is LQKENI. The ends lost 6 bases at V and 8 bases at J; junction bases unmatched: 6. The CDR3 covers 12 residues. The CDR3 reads CASSPVDRGYTF. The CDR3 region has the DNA TGTGCCAGCTCCCCGGTGGACAGGGGCTACACCTTC.

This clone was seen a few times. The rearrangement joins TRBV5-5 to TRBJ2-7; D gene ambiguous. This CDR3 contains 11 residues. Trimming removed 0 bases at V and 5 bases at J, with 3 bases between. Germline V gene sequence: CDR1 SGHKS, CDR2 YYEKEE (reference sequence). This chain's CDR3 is CASSLGHEQYF. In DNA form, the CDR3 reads TGTGCCAGCAGCTTGGGACACGAGCAGTACTTC.

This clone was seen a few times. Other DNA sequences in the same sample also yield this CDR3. The CDR3 here is CASSLRSLNTEAFF. CDR3 nucleotides: TGTGCCAGCAGCTTAAGGAGTCTGAACACTGAAGCTTTCTTT. The V gene is TRBV7-2, the J gene TRBJ1-1; D not resolved. This CDR3 has 14 residues. Trimming took off 2 bases at V and 0 bases at J, with 7 bases between the two ends. The germline V gene has CDR1 SGHTA and CDR2 FQGNSA.

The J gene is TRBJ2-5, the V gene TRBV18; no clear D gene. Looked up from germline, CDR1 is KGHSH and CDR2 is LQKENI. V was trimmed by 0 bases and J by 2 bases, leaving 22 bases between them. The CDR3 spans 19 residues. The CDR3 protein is CASSPPFGTPYYPQETQYF. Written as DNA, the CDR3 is TGTGCCAGCTCACCACCGTTTGGTACACCCTACTACCCACAAGAGACCCAGTACTTC.

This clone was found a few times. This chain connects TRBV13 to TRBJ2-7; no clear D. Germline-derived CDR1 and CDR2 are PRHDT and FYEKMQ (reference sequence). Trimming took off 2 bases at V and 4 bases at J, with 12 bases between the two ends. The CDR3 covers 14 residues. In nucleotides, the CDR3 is TGTGCCAGCAGCTTACCACCATTGTTGTACGAGCAGTACTTC. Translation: CASSLPPLLYEQYF.

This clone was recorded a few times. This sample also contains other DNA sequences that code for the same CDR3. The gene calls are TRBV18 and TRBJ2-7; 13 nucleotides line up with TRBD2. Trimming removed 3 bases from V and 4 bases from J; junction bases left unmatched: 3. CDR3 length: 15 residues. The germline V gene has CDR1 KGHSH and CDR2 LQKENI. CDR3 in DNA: TGTGCCAGCTCACCTGGACTAGCGGGAGCGTACGAGCAGTACTTC. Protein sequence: CASSPGLAGAYEQYF.

This chain's CDR3 is CAITVAGTYEQYF. The CDR3 DNA sequence: TGTGCCATCACCGTAGCGGGGACCTACGAGCAGTACTTC. The chain is built from TRBV10-3 and TRBJ2-7; TRBD2 matches 8 bases. Germline V gives CDR1 ENHRY, CDR2 SYGVKD. CDR3 length: 13 amino acids. V was clipped by 7 bases and J by 2 bases; unmatched bases: 4.